Listed here are 20 T cell receptor beta chains from one sample, sequenced in a study of blood T cell repertoires in COVID-19. The protocol was immunoSEQ multiplex PCR, while the TCRdb copy is restricted to in-frame clones and leaves out a portion. The repertoire holds roughly 440,000 clones, with 88% as singletons. Material for sequencing was peripheral blood. The receptor set was obtained from a woman aged 45-59 years with COVID-19, enrolled during active disease.

The V call is TRBV5-4, the J call TRBJ2-4; TRBD2 is a possible D gene (5 bases). The germline V gene has CDR1 SGHNT and CDR2 YYREEE (reference sequence). The CDR3 runs to 15 residues. V lost 4 bases and J lost 1, with 12 bases in between. The CDR3 is CASSQPSGAKNIQYF. The CDR3 DNA is TGTGCCAGCAGCCAGCCCTCGGGGGCCAAAAACATTCAGTACTTC.

The CDR3 reads CASSLGGTASYYGYTF. DNA of the CDR3: TGTGCCAGCAGCTTGGGTGGGACAGCGTCTTACTATGGCTACACCTTC. V gene TRBV5-4 combines with J gene TRBJ1-2, with 7 bases aligning to TRBD1. The CDR3 extends over 16 amino acids. The V gene end was trimmed by 0 bases and the J gene end by 3 bases; junction bases not matched to a gene: 8. CDR1 SGHNT and CDR2 YYREEE come from the germline V gene (reference sequence).

This chain uses TRBV15 with TRBJ2-2; D might be TRBD1 (6 bases). The CDR3 spans 15 residues. Deletions cut 0 bases from V and 5 bases from J, with 10 bases between. The germline V gene encodes CDR1 LNHNV and CDR2 YYDKDF (reference sequence). CDR3 nucleotides: TGTGCCACCAGCAGAGACCTACAGGGTACCGGGGAGCTGTTTTTT. It specifies CATSRDLQGTGELFF.

V and J are TRBV9 and TRBJ2-5; D gene uncertain. Germline V gives CDR1 SGDLS, CDR2 YYNGEE. The length of the CDR3 is 14 residues. The V and J ends lost 0 bases and 7 bases respectively, with 13 bases between them. The CDR3 loop reads CASSVGEITGTQYF. The DNA for the CDR3 is TGTGCCAGCAGCGTAGGTGAAATCACGGGGACCCAGTACTTC.

The genes are TRBV7-3 and TRBJ2-1; the match to TRBD2 covers 8 bases. Germline values: CDR1 SGHTA, CDR2 FQGTGA. This CDR3 comprises 16 residues. Trimming took 1 base from V and 2 from J; bases not matched to a gene: 4. The CDR3 region has the DNA TGTGCCAGCAGCTTAATAGCGGGGTCCCCCTACAATGAGCAGTTCTTC. Its translation is CASSLIAGSPYNEQFF.

This clone was seen a handful of times. The J gene is TRBJ2-1, the V gene TRBV10-1; TRBD2 aligns across 7 bases. The germline CDR1 and CDR2 sequences are WNHNN and SYGVQD (reference sequence). The CDR3 runs to 12 residues. The junction had 2 bases not matched to a gene; V was cut back by 0 bases and J by 12 bases. This chain's CDR3 is CASSESTGGQFF. The CDR3 region has the DNA TGCGCCAGCAGTGAGTCGACGGGGGGGCAGTTCTTC.

The gene calls are TRBV6-4 and TRBJ2-7, with 9 nucleotides matching TRBD2. V gave up 6 bases and J gave up 2 bases; unmatched junction bases: 17. Germline CDR1 MRHNA, CDR2 SNTAGT. The CDR3 spans 18 residues. DNA of the CDR3: TGTGCCAGCAGAATTTCACTAGCGGGTTCCCAGGTCCCCTACGAGCAGTACTTC. Its protein is CASRISLAGSQVPYEQYF.

This rearrangement joins TRBV13 to TRBJ1-4, with 8 positions matching TRBD1. The length of the CDR3 is 14 residues. Per the germline V gene, CDR1 is PRHDT and CDR2 is FYEKMQ (reference sequence). V gave up 6 bases and J gave up 8 bases; unmatched junction bases: 8. CDR3 amino acids: CASRGQGVREKLFF. The CDR3 bases are TGTGCCAGCAGAGGACAGGGAGTAAGGGAAAAACTGTTTTTT.

In nucleotides, the CDR3 is TGTGCCAGCATGGGCAGGGGGAACTATGGCTACACCTTC. Amino acid sequence: CASMGRGNYGYTF. The chain employs TRBV6-5 and TRBJ1-2; 7 positions agree with TRBD1. V was pared by 7 bases and J by 2 bases, with 4 bases of the junction left unmatched. This CDR3 is 13 amino acids long. Germline CDR1 and CDR2: MNHEY and SVGAGI.

The V gene is TRBV5-1, the J gene TRBJ2-2; no firm D call. Germline values: CDR1 SGHRS, CDR2 YFSETQ. This CDR3 spans 13 amino acids. Deletions cut 4 bases from V and 7 bases from J, with 11 bases between. CDR3 sequence reads: CASSIREDGELFF. The DNA for the CDR3 is TGCGCCAGCAGCATCCGAGAGGACGGGGAGCTGTTTTTT.

This chain connects TRBV7-3 to TRBJ2-3; D is perhaps TRBD2 (6 bases). The germline V gene has CDR1 SGHTA and CDR2 FQGTGA. This CDR3 contains 17 residues. With 7 bases removed from V and 2 bases from J, the gap between germline ends came to 22 bases. The CDR3 bases are TGTGCCAGCACCTTCCCTAAGCAGGCGGGGACCACAGATACGCAGTATTTT. Protein: CASTFPKQAGTTDTQYF.

J is TRBJ1-5 and V is TRBV28, with 10 nucleotides matching TRBD1. The CDR3 spans 18 residues. Germline CDR1 is MDHEN and CDR2 is SYDVKM. V lost 8 bases to trimming and J lost 0 bases; unmatched junction nucleotides: 13. The CDR3 DNA follows: TGTGCCAGCGGGGACATTGGGACAGGGGTCGATAGCAATCAGCCCCAGCATTTT. Its translation: CASGDIGTGVDSNQPQHF. The entire variable domain, with the rest obtained from reference TRBV28 and TRBJ1-5, is as follows: DVKVTQSSRYLVKRTGEKVFLECVQDMDHENMFWYRQDPGLGLRLIYFSYDVKMKEKGDIPEGYSVSREKKERFSLILESASTNQTSMYLCASGDIGTGVDSNQPQHFGDGTRLSIL.

The V and J genes are TRBV18 and TRBJ1-5, with D unclear. The CDR3 has 14 amino acids. Between the trimmed V and J ends, which lost 4 bases and 1 base, there was a span of 8 bases. CDR1 is KGHSH and CDR2 is LQKENI in the germline V gene. The CDR3 sequence is CASSLARSNQPQHF. The CDR3 DNA sequence: TGTGCCAGCTCACTCGCACGGAGCAATCAGCCCCAGCATTTT.

V gene TRBV7-6 combines with J gene TRBJ1-1; 10 bases match TRBD1. Losses at the gene ends were 1 base for V and 2 bases for J; bases not matched to a gene: 4. Germline V gives CDR1 SGHVS, CDR2 FNYEAQ. There are 16 residues in the CDR3. As DNA, the CDR3 is TGTGCCAGCAGCTTAGGGGGACAGGGGCTTAACACTGAAGCTTTCTTT. It specifies CASSLGGQGLNTEAFF.

The count of this clone is one. The J gene is TRBJ2-5, the V gene TRBV19, with D perhaps TRBD2 (5 bases). The CDR3 runs 14 residues. Trimming left V 5 bases short and J 5 bases short, with 15 bases between. CDR1 and CDR2 from the germline V gene are LNHDA and SQIVND (reference sequence). The CDR3 region has the DNA TGTGCCAGTAGTTCTCAAGGAAGGGAGGAGACCCAGTACTTC. Amino acid sequence: CASSSQGREETQYF.

This CDR3 reads CASSQYLRRVGHQETQYF. The CDR3 DNA sequence: TGTGCCAGCAGCCAATATCTTAGGAGGGTCGGGCACCAAGAGACCCAGTACTTC. V gene TRBV3-1 (or the pseudogene TRBV3-2) combines with J gene TRBJ2-5; a possible D gene is TRBD2 (6 bases). The CDR3 is 18 amino acids. V was trimmed by 2 bases and J by 0 bases, leaving 19 bases between them. CDR1 and CDR2 (germline): LGHDT, YNNKEL (reference sequence).

The rearrangement links TRBV2 to TRBJ1-4; D call uncertain. The CDR3 sequence is 10 residues long. V gave up 11 bases and J gave up 8 bases, with 9 bases separating them. Germline CDR1 SNHLY, CDR2 FYNNEI. CDR3 region: CAAGSEKLFF. CDR3 coding DNA: TGTGCCGCGGGGAGCGAAAAACTGTTTTTT.

This chain connects TRBV28 to TRBJ1-6; no clear D. CDR1 is MDHEN and CDR2 is SYDVKM in the germline V gene. This CDR3 is built from 14 residues. Deletions cut 6 bases from V and 12 bases from J, with 18 bases between. The CDR3 is CASSPPAYGRPLHF. CDR3 sequence (DNA): TGTGCCAGCAGCCCGCCGGCTTACGGGAGACCCCTCCACTTT.

This chain uses TRBV15 with TRBJ2-1; a weak D match, TRBD1 (6 bases). Trimming stripped 0 bases from V and 6 bases from J, with 9 bases between. The CDR3 totals 14 residues. The germline V gene encodes CDR1 LNHNV and CDR2 YYDKDF (reference sequence). CDR3 in DNA: TGTGCCACCAGCAGAGATAGCAGGGGCAATGAGCAGTTCTTC. It encodes CATSRDSRGNEQFF. Filled out from reference TRBV15 and TRBJ2-1, the complete variable domain reads DAMVIQNPRYQVTQFGKPVTLSCSQTLNHNVMYWYQQKSSQAPKLLFHYYDKDFNNEADTPDNFQSRRPNTSFCFLDIRSPGLGDTAMYLCATSRDSRGNEQFFGPGTRLTVL.

The chain combines TRBV3-1 (or the pseudogene TRBV3-2) with TRBJ2-5, with TRBD1 matching over 9 bases. V was pared by 6 bases and J by 3 bases, with 2 bases of the junction left unmatched. CDR3 length: 13 amino acids. The V gene's germline CDR1 is LGHDT and CDR2 YNNKEL (reference sequence). Here the CDR3 DNA reads TGTGCCAGCAGTCGACAGGGGGAAGAGACCCAGTACTTC. This translates into CASSRQGEETQYF.